The 10 T cell receptor beta chains below all came from one sample that was sequenced in a study of spatial heterogeneity in lung cancer. A single record per CDR3 protein comes from TCRdb applying MiXCR to the 5' RACE reads. The sample lists tens of thousands of distinct CDR3 sequences; approximately 12% were seen once. Sample time point: sample taken at primary tumor resection. The sample consisted of PBMCs, taken at surgery. These receptors came from a male donor with early-stage non-small cell lung cancer.

J is TRBJ2-4 and V is TRBV6-2 or TRBV6-3; possible D gene TRBD2, 6 bases. The CDR3 contains 15 residues. The germline gives CDR1 MNHEY, CDR2 SVGEGT. The germline V and J ends were trimmed by 5 bases and 7 bases, with 18 bases remaining between them. For the CDR3, the DNA is TGTGCCAGCAGTCCCCTGGAGGGGTTCGGGAACATTCAGTACTTC. It specifies CASSPLEGFGNIQYF.

This chain links TRBV5-1 with TRBJ2-1, with D unresolved. The germline CDR1 and CDR2 sequences are SGHRS and YFSETQ. The CDR3 has 16 residues. Deletions cut 0 bases from V and 1 base from J, with 11 bases between. The CDR3 protein is CASSLVRAQSYNEQFF. CDR3 coding DNA: TGCGCCAGCAGCTTGGTAAGGGCGCAATCCTACAATGAGCAGTTCTTC.

This clonotype was observed a few times. The J gene is TRBJ1-5, the V gene TRBV30; D may be TRBD1 (5 bases). Germline V gene lookup returns CDR1 GTSNPN and CDR2 SVGIG (reference sequence). Trimming cost V 3 bases and J 2 bases, with 11 bases left between them. This CDR3 spans 14 amino acids. The CDR3 DNA is TGTGCCTGGAGCCGGGACTCCGGCAATCAGCCCCAGCATTTT. This sequence encodes CAWSRDSGNQPQHF.

This clonotype was recorded many times. This chain uses TRBV5-5 with TRBJ2-2; 8 nucleotides agree with TRBD2. Germline lookup yields CDR1 SGHKS and CDR2 YYEKEE (reference sequence). The CDR3 is 15 residues long. The junction had 3 bases not matched to a gene; V was cut back by 0 bases and J by 5 bases. The CDR3 nucleotides are TGTGCCAGCAGCTTGGTCGCTAGCGGGACCGGGGAGCTGTTTTTT. Translating gives CASSLVASGTGELFF.

This clonotype was counted between two and nine times. The gene calls are TRBV11-2 and TRBJ2-1, with D perhaps matching TRBD2 (6 bases). V shed 3 bases and J shed 10 bases, with 13 bases lying between them. CDR3 size: 13 residues. The germline gives CDR1 SGHAT, CDR2 FQNNGV. The CDR3 reads CASSLIGTAEQFF. CDR3 coding DNA: TGTGCCAGCAGCTTGATCGGGACTGCGGAGCAGTTCTTC.

This clonotype was found a few times. The V gene is TRBV4-3, the J gene TRBJ2-2; tentatively, D is TRBD1 (6 bases). Trimming pared 2 bases from V and 4 bases from J, leaving 20 bases between. The germline V gene has CDR1 LGHNA and CDR2 YSLEER. This CDR3 is 18 amino acids long. The CDR3 DNA sequence: TGCGCCAGCAGCCAACTGGGGGCGCATGGGCTCGGCACCGGGGAGCTGTTTTTT. It is translated as CASSQLGAHGLGTGELFF.

This clonotype was counted many times. The CDR3 protein is CASSLGLAGTKGKTQYF. CDR3 coding DNA: TGTGCCAGCAGCTTAGGACTAGCGGGCACTAAGGGCAAGACCCAGTACTTC. This sequence joins TRBV11-2 and TRBJ2-5; 10 nucleotides line up with TRBD2. Trimming cost V 1 base and J 6 bases; bases outside gene matches: 11. The CDR3 is 17 residues long. Germline V lookup: CDR1 SGHAT, CDR2 FQNNGV.

This clonotype was observed a few times. V gene TRBV28 combines with J gene TRBJ2-3; the D is unclear. The germline CDR1 and CDR2 sequences are MDHEN and SYDVKM. Trimming took 2 bases from V and 3 from J, leaving 21 bases between them. The CDR3 extends over 18 amino acids. The CDR3 DNA sequence: TGTGCCAGCAGTTTAGTCCCTTTCAGCGACGTTAGGACAGATACGCAGTATTTT. Protein product: CASSLVPFSDVRTDTQYF.

This clonotype was counted between two and nine times. V is TRBV11-3 and J is TRBJ2-2; 7 bases are shared with TRBD2. The J segment lost 0 bases and the V segment lost 0 bases, leaving 1 base of the junction unmatched. Per the germline V gene, CDR1 is SGHNT and CDR2 is YENEEA. This CDR3 has 16 amino acids. The CDR3 nucleotides are TGTGCCAGCAGCTTAGAGAGCGGGGCGAACACCGGGGAGCTGTTTTTT. This encodes CASSLESGANTGELFF.

This clonotype was observed at least ten times. The rearrangement uses TRBV12-3 or TRBV12-4 and TRBJ1-5; 7 bases map to TRBD1. V dropped 4 bases and J dropped 4; count of bases not matched to a gene: 1. CDR3 size: 13 residues. The CDR3, as DNA: TGTGCCAGCAGTTGGGACAGAAATCAGCCCCAGCATTTT. This encodes CASSWDRNQPQHF.